Presented here are 4 T cell receptor beta chains from one specimen sequenced in a study of neurological immune-mediated disorders. MiXCR, run by TCRdb on the 5' RACE reads, gives a single entry per CDR3 protein. The sample shows approximately 66,000 distinct CDR3 sequences, less than 5.5% of them seen only once. The sequencing sample was made of PBMCs. The receptors stem from a man in his thirties or forties with multiple sclerosis.

This clonotype was seen a handful of times. Possible read error: a much larger clone is one base away. The chain has TRBV5-1 and TRBJ2-4; maybe TRBD2 (6 bases). Trimming pared 1 base from V and 10 bases from J, leaving 15 bases between. This CDR3 contains 14 residues. CDR1 and CDR2 from the germline V gene are SGHRS and YFSETQ. The CDR3 sequence is CASSLSSGLEIQYF. As DNA, the CDR3 is TGCGCCAGCAGCTTGAGTAGCGGTTTGGAAATTCAGTACTTC.

This clonotype has at least ten counts. The chain employs TRBV5-1 and TRBJ1-1; D gene uncertain. In germline, CDR1 is SGHRS, CDR2 YFSETQ. The V end lost 1 base, the J end lost 4 bases, and 11 bases lay between the germline ends. CDR3 size: 14 residues. CDR3 bases: TGCGCCAGCAGCTTGTCGGCAGGCGGCACTGAAGCTTTCTTT. Protein sequence: CASSLSAGGTEAFF.

This clonotype was recorded at least ten times. The rearrangement links TRBV24-1 to TRBJ2-1; a weak D match, TRBD1 (6 bases). Germline V gives CDR1 KGHDR, CDR2 SFDVKD. This CDR3 comprises 15 residues. The germline V and J ends were trimmed by 7 bases and 0 bases, with 12 bases remaining between them. The CDR3 sequence is CATSPTGPSYNEQFF. CDR3 nucleotides: TGTGCCACCAGCCCCACAGGGCCCTCCTACAATGAGCAGTTCTTC.

This clonotype came up many times. V is TRBV15 and J is TRBJ2-7; 7 positions match TRBD1. V lost 1 base to trimming and J lost 7 bases; unmatched junction nucleotides: 10. CDR1 and CDR2 (germline): LNHNV, YYDKDF (reference sequence). The length of the CDR3 is 15 residues. The DNA of the CDR3 is TGTGCCACCAGCAGAGGGGTCAGGGGCAGGGGGGAGCAGTACTTC. This encodes CATSRGVRGRGEQYF.